The present T cell receptor beta chain was sequenced within a study of CD8+CD57+ T cells in acquired aplastic anemia. Genomic DNA was employed as the template in profiling TCR beta VDJ and CDR3. TCRdb reanalysed the reads using MiXCR and keeps one entry per CDR3 protein. Counted here are fewer than 45,000 distinct CDR3 sequences, around 80% occurring once; the ten biggest clones make up approximately 22%. Germline-derived CDR1 and CDR2 are SQVTM and ANQGSEA. The CDR3 totals 14 residues. Trimming took 4 bases from V and 1 from J, leaving 13 bases between them. This receptor was identified in a human donor in good health, serving as a control. The V and J genes are TRBV29-1 and TRBJ1-1; maybe TRBD1 (5 bases). Input material: sorted CD4+, CD8+, or CD8+CD57+ T cells (not recorded which) from PBMCs. The CDR3 reads CSVVRGTPNTEAFF. The DNA for the CDR3 is TGCAGCGTTGTTCGCGGGACGCCGAACACTGAAGCTTTCTTT.